A selection of T cell receptor beta chains follows, all from one sample in a study of cytomegalovirus exposure and HLA in healthy donors. Sequenced by immunoSEQ multiplex PCR; TCRdb stores in-frame clones only, minus some. Of more than 150,000 clones listed, about 82% are singletons. Material for sequencing was PBMCs. All receptors come from a man between 18 and 29 years old in good health and CMV-seronegative. Each CDR3 is given with its conserved first and last residue. The D gene is left open where the match is weak. The size field is filled for only some rows; it gives once, few, many or a size class.

d_call: -
j_call: TRBJ1-2
v_call: TRBV10-3
clone_size: -
cdr3_length: 12
cdr3_nt: TGTGCCATCAGTGATTCGGGGGATGGCTACACCTTC
cdr3_aa: CAISDSGDGYTF

d_call: TRBD2
j_call: TRBJ2-3
v_call: TRBV13
clone_size: -
cdr3_length: 19
cdr3_nt: TGTGCCAGCAGCTTTTTGCTAGCGGGAGACCCCCTTCTTCCAGATACGCAGTATTTT
cdr3_aa: CASSFLLAGDPLLPDTQYF

d_call: -
j_call: TRBJ2-3
v_call: TRBV5-1
clone_size: -
cdr3_length: 15
cdr3_nt: TGCGCCAGCAGCTTGGTGCAGAGGAACACAGATACGCAGTATTTT
cdr3_aa: CASSLVQRNTDTQYF

d_call: TRBD2
j_call: TRBJ2-7
v_call: TRBV6-6
clone_size: -
cdr3_length: 14
cdr3_nt: TGTGCCAGCAGTTACTCCGGGGGGGCTAGGGAGCAGTACTTC
cdr3_aa: CASSYSGGAREQYF

d_call: -
j_call: TRBJ1-2
v_call: TRBV5-4
clone_size: -
cdr3_length: 18
cdr3_nt: TGTGCCAGCAGCTTCGATGGGCCGAGAAATTTACTGAACTATGGCTACACCTTC
cdr3_aa: CASSFDGPRNLLNYGYTF

d_call: -
j_call: TRBJ1-1
v_call: TRBV27
clone_size: -
cdr3_length: 15
cdr3_nt: TGTGCCAGCAGTTTGTCCCCCTCCTTCAACACTGAAGCTTTCTTT
cdr3_aa: CASSLSPSFNTEAFF

d_call: TRBD1
j_call: TRBJ1-2
v_call: TRBV9
clone_size: -
cdr3_length: 15
cdr3_nt: TGTGCCAGCAGCGTAGGAGGGACAGAGGGGTATGGCTACACCTTC
cdr3_aa: CASSVGGTEGYGYTF

d_call: TRBD2
j_call: TRBJ2-3
v_call: TRBV28
clone_size: -
cdr3_length: 18
cdr3_nt: TGTGCCAGCAGTTTATTTGGTCGGCGCGCGGGGGGAGGAGATACGCAGTATTTT
cdr3_aa: CASSLFGRRAGGGDTQYF

d_call: TRBD1
j_call: TRBJ2-6
v_call: TRBV5-6
clone_size: -
cdr3_length: 19
cdr3_nt: TGTGCCAGCAGCTTGGTGGCGGGACAGGGTGGCTCTGGGGCCAACGTCCTGACTTTC
cdr3_aa: CASSLVAGQGGSGANVLTF

d_call: TRBD1
j_call: TRBJ1-2
v_call: TRBV5-1
clone_size: -
cdr3_length: 13
cdr3_nt: TGCGCCAGCAGGGGCGACAGGGCGCATGGCTACACCTTC
cdr3_aa: CASRGDRAHGYTF

d_call: TRBD2
j_call: TRBJ2-7
v_call: TRBV7-9
clone_size: once
cdr3_length: 14
cdr3_nt: TGTGCCAGCAGCTTCTCCGGGGGGTCCTACGAGCAGTACTTC
cdr3_aa: CASSFSGGSYEQYF

d_call: TRBD1
j_call: TRBJ2-7
v_call: TRBV28
clone_size: -
cdr3_length: 12
cdr3_nt: TGTGCCAGCAGTTCCCGACAGGGGAAAGTATACTTC
cdr3_aa: CASSSRQGKVYF

d_call: TRBD2
j_call: TRBJ2-3
v_call: TRBV9
clone_size: -
cdr3_length: 18
cdr3_nt: TGTGCCAGCAGCGTAGAGGGGCTAGCGGGCTATGGAACAGATACGCAGTATTTT
cdr3_aa: CASSVEGLAGYGTDTQYF

d_call: -
j_call: TRBJ2-1
v_call: TRBV19
clone_size: -
cdr3_length: 16
cdr3_nt: TGTGCCAGTAGTATTTTTGGGGACTCCGCCTACAATGAGCAGTTCTTC
cdr3_aa: CASSIFGDSAYNEQFF

d_call: -
j_call: TRBJ1-6
v_call: TRBV25-1
clone_size: -
cdr3_length: 14
cdr3_nt: TGTGCCAGCAGTGAACCCCACCTCGGTTCACCCCTCCACTTT
cdr3_aa: CASSEPHLGSPLHF

d_call: -
j_call: TRBJ2-3
v_call: TRBV7-6
clone_size: -
cdr3_length: 13
cdr3_nt: TGTGCCAGCAGCTTAGGCGTTACAGATACGCAGTATTTT
cdr3_aa: CASSLGVTDTQYF

d_call: TRBD2
j_call: TRBJ2-1
v_call: TRBV27
clone_size: -
cdr3_length: 14
cdr3_nt: TGTGCCAGCAGTCCTAGCGGGAGGCGGAATGAGCAGTTCTTC
cdr3_aa: CASSPSGRRNEQFF

d_call: -
j_call: TRBJ1-2
v_call: TRBV7-9
clone_size: -
cdr3_length: 11
cdr3_nt: TGTGCCTTATCTACTGGAGGGGGCTACACCTTC
cdr3_aa: CALSTGGGYTF

d_call: TRBD1
j_call: TRBJ1-6
v_call: TRBV29-1
clone_size: -
cdr3_length: 13
cdr3_nt: TGCAGCGTCCAACAGGGGGTGGATTCACCCCTCCACTTT
cdr3_aa: CSVQQGVDSPLHF

d_call: TRBD1
j_call: TRBJ2-3
v_call: TRBV19
clone_size: -
cdr3_length: 15
cdr3_nt: TGTGCCAGTAGTGACCGGGACAGTAGCACAGATACGCAGTATTTT
cdr3_aa: CASSDRDSSTDTQYF

d_call: -
j_call: TRBJ2-1
v_call: TRBV7-2
clone_size: -
cdr3_length: 18
cdr3_nt: TGTGCCAGCAGCTTAGGAGGTGCCAGAGGGCATCGGTTCAATGAGCAGTTCTTC
cdr3_aa: CASSLGGARGHRFNEQFF

d_call: -
j_call: TRBJ2-7
v_call: TRBV30
clone_size: once
cdr3_length: 14
cdr3_nt: TGTGCCTGGAGTGTATCCTCAGGGCCCTACGAGCAGTACTTC
cdr3_aa: CAWSVSSGPYEQYF

d_call: TRBD1
j_call: TRBJ2-1
v_call: TRBV5-6
clone_size: -
cdr3_length: 12
cdr3_nt: TGTGCCAGCAGCGGGACAGGGGGTGAGCAGTTCTTC
cdr3_aa: CASSGTGGEQFF

d_call: -
j_call: TRBJ2-1
v_call: TRBV15
clone_size: once
cdr3_length: 15
cdr3_nt: TGTGCCACCAGCAGAGATCGGGGTCAAGGCAATGAGCAGTTCTTC
cdr3_aa: CATSRDRGQGNEQFF

d_call: TRBD2
j_call: TRBJ2-1
v_call: TRBV9
clone_size: -
cdr3_length: 15
cdr3_nt: TGTGCCAGCAGCCCCGCGGGGGAGAAGAGGTATGAGCAGTTCTTC
cdr3_aa: CASSPAGEKRYEQFF

d_call: -
j_call: TRBJ2-3
v_call: TRBV11-1
clone_size: -
cdr3_length: 16
cdr3_nt: TGTGCCAGCAGCTTGCTTGGGGCTATTAGCACAGATACGCAGTATTTT
cdr3_aa: CASSLLGAISTDTQYF

d_call: -
j_call: TRBJ2-7
v_call: TRBV6-5
clone_size: -
cdr3_length: 15
cdr3_nt: TGTGCCAGCAGTCGCACAGGGATACTCTCCTACGAGCAGTACTTC
cdr3_aa: CASSRTGILSYEQYF

d_call: -
j_call: TRBJ1-1
v_call: TRBV5-1
clone_size: -
cdr3_length: 15
cdr3_nt: TGCGCCAGCAGCGGAACAGGGCCCCGGTACACTGAAGCTTTCTTT
cdr3_aa: CASSGTGPRYTEAFF

d_call: -
j_call: TRBJ1-5
v_call: TRBV6-1
clone_size: -
cdr3_length: 16
cdr3_nt: TGTGCCAGCAGTGAAGAATGGGGGGATGGGGAGGTGCCCCAGCATTTT
cdr3_aa: CASSEEWGDGEVPQHF

d_call: TRBD1
j_call: TRBJ1-5
v_call: TRBV4-1
clone_size: -
cdr3_length: 17
cdr3_nt: TGCGCCAGCAGCCCCCCTCAATGGGGACAGGGATATCAGCCCCAGCATTTT
cdr3_aa: CASSPPQWGQGYQPQHF

d_call: -
j_call: TRBJ2-5
v_call: TRBV13
clone_size: -
cdr3_length: 13
cdr3_nt: TGTGCCAGCAGCCGCGTGGGGGGTGAGACCCAGTACTTC
cdr3_aa: CASSRVGGETQYF

d_call: TRBD1
j_call: TRBJ1-1
v_call: TRBV10-1
clone_size: -
cdr3_length: 16
cdr3_nt: TGCGCCAGCACCATTTGCCGGGACAGCGATTTTATTGGAGCTTTCTTT
cdr3_aa: CASTICRDSDFIGAFF

d_call: -
j_call: TRBJ2-5
v_call: TRBV2
clone_size: -
cdr3_length: 16
cdr3_nt: TGTGCCACAAGCAGTTCAACCATCGGGGGACAAGAGACCCAGTACTTC
cdr3_aa: CATSSSTIGGQETQYF

d_call: -
j_call: TRBJ2-7
v_call: TRBV5-4
clone_size: -
cdr3_length: 15
cdr3_nt: TGTGCCAGCAGCTCCGGACAGCGAGCCACCTACGAGCAGTACTTC
cdr3_aa: CASSSGQRATYEQYF

d_call: -
j_call: TRBJ1-3
v_call: TRBV5-1
clone_size: -
cdr3_length: 15
cdr3_nt: TGCGCCAGCACCTCGGGAGGGGAAACTGGAAACACCATATATTTT
cdr3_aa: CASTSGGETGNTIYF

d_call: -
j_call: TRBJ2-6
v_call: TRBV25-1
clone_size: -
cdr3_length: 15
cdr3_nt: TGTGCCAGCAGGCCGCCGGGGAATGGGGCCAACGTCCTGACTTTC
cdr3_aa: CASRPPGNGANVLTF

d_call: -
j_call: TRBJ2-7
v_call: TRBV7-2
clone_size: -
cdr3_length: 15
cdr3_nt: TGTGCCAGCAGCTTAGAGGGCGGGCCGAACTACGAGCAGTACTTC
cdr3_aa: CASSLEGGPNYEQYF

d_call: TRBD1
j_call: TRBJ1-6
v_call: TRBV30
clone_size: few
cdr3_length: 13
cdr3_nt: TGTGCCTGGAGGACAGGGGGCAATTCACCCCTCCACTTT
cdr3_aa: CAWRTGGNSPLHF

d_call: TRBD1
j_call: TRBJ2-1
v_call: TRBV28
clone_size: -
cdr3_length: 16
cdr3_nt: TGTGCCAGCAGTTTTGGACAGGGGGCCCTCCTGAACGAGCAGTTCTTC
cdr3_aa: CASSFGQGALLNEQFF

d_call: TRBD2
j_call: TRBJ2-3
v_call: TRBV7-9
clone_size: -
cdr3_length: 14
cdr3_nt: TGTGCCAGCAGCTCTAGCGGGAGCACAGATACGCAGTATTTT
cdr3_aa: CASSSSGSTDTQYF

d_call: -
j_call: TRBJ2-5
v_call: TRBV28
clone_size: -
cdr3_length: 14
cdr3_nt: TGTGCCAGCAGTTTATATGGGCTCCAAGAGACCCAGTACTTC
cdr3_aa: CASSLYGLQETQYF

d_call: -
j_call: TRBJ1-6
v_call: TRBV21-1
clone_size: few
cdr3_length: 20
cdr3_nt: TGTGCCAGCAGCCGGTCCGACAGATCACAAAGGAGCTCCTATAATTCACCCCTCCACTTT
cdr3_aa: CASSRSDRSQRSSYNSPLHF

d_call: TRBD1
j_call: TRBJ1-2
v_call: TRBV19
clone_size: once
cdr3_length: 16
cdr3_nt: TGTGCCAGTAGTATCAGTTCGGGACAGGGGAACTATGGCTACACCTTC
cdr3_aa: CASSISSGQGNYGYTF

d_call: -
j_call: TRBJ1-1
v_call: TRBV6-1
clone_size: -
cdr3_length: 14
cdr3_nt: TGTGCCAGCAGTGTACAGAGTCTGAACACTGAAGCTTTCTTT
cdr3_aa: CASSVQSLNTEAFF

d_call: -
j_call: TRBJ2-7
v_call: TRBV6-1
clone_size: -
cdr3_length: 14
cdr3_nt: TGTGCCAGCAGTCTCGACAGGACAACCTACGAGCAGTACTTC
cdr3_aa: CASSLDRTTYEQYF

d_call: TRBD2
j_call: TRBJ2-1
v_call: TRBV7-3
clone_size: -
cdr3_length: 16
cdr3_nt: TGTGCCAGCAGAGCCGGGGCGGGAGCGAACCTCAATGAGCAGTTCTTC
cdr3_aa: CASRAGAGANLNEQFF

d_call: TRBD2
j_call: TRBJ2-3
v_call: TRBV11-2
clone_size: -
cdr3_length: 17
cdr3_nt: TGTGCCAGCAGCTCCGAGGTACTAGCGGGGTACACAGATACGCAGTATTTT
cdr3_aa: CASSSEVLAGYTDTQYF

d_call: TRBD1
j_call: TRBJ1-2
v_call: TRBV2
clone_size: once
cdr3_length: 15
cdr3_nt: TGTGCCAGCAGGTCGGGACAGGTCGGACAAGATGGCTACACCTTC
cdr3_aa: CASRSGQVGQDGYTF

d_call: TRBD1
j_call: TRBJ2-2
v_call: TRBV11-3
clone_size: -
cdr3_length: 16
cdr3_nt: TGTGCCAGCAGCGCGACAGGGTGGGGGAGCACCGGGGAGCTGTTTTTT
cdr3_aa: CASSATGWGSTGELFF

d_call: -
j_call: TRBJ1-6
v_call: TRBV7-9
clone_size: -
cdr3_length: 14
cdr3_nt: TGTGCCAGCAGTCCGGCCGGGGGGAACTCACCCCTCCACTTT
cdr3_aa: CASSPAGGNSPLHF

d_call: TRBD1
j_call: TRBJ2-2
v_call: TRBV6-5
clone_size: -
cdr3_length: 15
cdr3_nt: TGTGCCAGCAGTCGAGGGGCAGGGGGCACCGGGGAGCTGTTTTTT
cdr3_aa: CASSRGAGGTGELFF